Reported below is one TCR beta chain. Its specificity is not known. In germline, CDR1 is LNHNV, CDR2 YYDKDF (reference sequence). V gave up 4 bases and J gave up 3 bases, with 10 bases separating them. This CDR3 region has 14 residues. These data are taken from a study of post-analysis software for immune sequencing data. Study conclusions and caveats: Patients had higher frequencies than controls of five or six TRBV segments, including TRBV5-6, TRBV5-1 and TRBV20-1.

Libraries were made from TCR beta cDNA, and they carried unique molecular identifiers. T cells numbering about 0.95 to 10 million gave rise to 450,000 to 550,000 cDNA molecules. TCRdb fed the PCR reads into MiXCR, producing one record per CDR3 protein. The table has hundreds of thousands of distinct CDR3 sequences, roughly three fifths seen once. This clonotype was obtained from a girl aged 2 to 9 with multiple sclerosis. Input material: blood. The gene calls are TRBV15 and TRBJ2-1; D gene ambiguous. This CDR3 reads CATSIGRNYNEQFF. The CDR3, as DNA: TGTGCCACCAGCATCGGACGGAACTACAATGAGCAGTTCTTC. Drawing the rest from reference TRBV15 and TRBJ2-1, the complete variable domain is DAMVIQNPRYQVTQFGKPVTLSCSQTLNHNVMYWYQQKSSQAPKLLFHYYDKDFNNEADTPDNFQSRRPNTSFCFLDIRSPGLGDTAMYLCATSIGRNYNEQFFGPGTRLTVL.